The rows below give T cell receptor beta chains drawn from one sample of a study of human T cells and chemical hapten exposure. TCRdb reprocessed the RACE reads with MiXCR, giving one entry per CDR3 protein. The table records fewer than 130,000 distinct CDR3 sequences, approximately 9.9% of them present only once. The specimen comprised whole blood, sampled in connection with sensitization to the hapten diphenylcyclopropenone (DPC). The receptors stem from a middle-aged woman with alopecia areata. Some clones in this sample may be carry-over from other donors' samples. Both conserved end residues are part of each CDR3. The D gene is left open where the match is weak. Size is stated for part of the rows, as once, few or many counts, or as a class when the clone is expanded.

V: TRBV4-2
J: TRBJ2-6
D: -
size: few
CDR3: CASSQEGRLDSGANVLTF
DNA: TGTGCCAGCAGCCAAGAGGGCAGGTTGGACTCTGGGGCCAACGTCCTGACTTTC

V: TRBV6-5
J: TRBJ1-2
D: -
size: many
CDR3: CASSYSAATNYGYTF
DNA: TGTGCCAGCAGTTACTCTGCTGCTACTAACTATGGCTACACCTTC

V: TRBV7-9
J: TRBJ1-6
D: -
size: few
CDR3: CASSFGSQDTLGSPLHF
DNA: TGTGCCAGCAGCTTCGGGAGCCAGGATACGCTCGGTTCGCCCCTCCATTTT

V: TRBV7-2
J: TRBJ2-7
D: -
size: many
CDR3: CASSLGAPYEQYF
DNA: TGTGCCAGCAGCTTAGGAGCGCCCTACGAGCAGTACTTC

V: TRBV3-1
J: TRBJ2-1
D: TRBD1
size: -
CDR3: CASSPGTGKNNEQFF
DNA: TGTGCCAGCAGCCCCGGGACAGGGAAGAACAATGAGCAGTTCTTC

V: TRBV2
J: TRBJ2-3
D: -
size: many
CDR3: CASKENRPSTDTQYF
DNA: TGTGCCAGCAAAGAGAACAGACCTAGCACAGATACGCAGTATTTT

V: TRBV7-6
J: TRBJ1-1
D: -
size: -
CDR3: CASSLGAGNTEAFF
DNA: TGTGCCAGCAGCTTAGGGGCCGGGAATACTGAAGCTTTCTTT

V: TRBV7-9
J: TRBJ2-2
D: -
size: many
CDR3: CASSGQPTGELFF
DNA: TGTGCCAGCAGCGGACAGCCCACCGGGGAGCTGTTTTTT

V: TRBV6-2/TRBV6-3
J: TRBJ2-1
D: -
size: many
CDR3: CASSQGFEQFF
DNA: TGTGCCAGCAGCCAAGGGTTTGAGCAGTTCTTC

V: TRBV28
J: TRBJ2-5
D: TRBD1
size: once
CDR3: CASQDRGKTQYF
DNA: TGTGCCAGCCAGGACAGGGGAAAGACCCAGTACTTC

V: TRBV12-3/TRBV12-4
J: TRBJ1-5
D: -
size: few
CDR3: CASRSGTGNQPQHF
DNA: TGTGCCAGCAGGTCCGGGACGGGTAATCAGCCCCAGCATTTT

V: TRBV7-8
J: TRBJ2-7
D: -
size: -
CDR3: CASSLGSSGTKSYEQYF
DNA: TGTGCCAGCAGCTTAGGGTCCTCCGGGACGAAATCCTACGAGCAGTACTTC

V: TRBV5-4
J: TRBJ2-3
D: -
size: -
CDR3: CAGRMTSTDTQYF
DNA: TGTGCCGGTAGGATGACTAGCACAGATACGCAGTATTTT

V: TRBV7-4
J: TRBJ1-5
D: TRBD1
size: few
CDR3: CASSPRDRAESNQPQHF
DNA: TGTGCCAGCAGCCCTAGGGACAGGGCGGAGAGCAATCAGCCCCAGCATTTT

V: TRBV20-1
J: TRBJ2-1
D: TRBD1
size: few
CDR3: CSARETGGYNEQFF
DNA: TGCAGTGCTAGAGAAACAGGGGGGTACAATGAGCAGTTCTTC

V: TRBV4-1
J: TRBJ1-1
D: TRBD1
size: few
CDR3: CASSQASRGPSTEAFF
DNA: TGCGCCAGCAGCCAAGCCTCCAGGGGGCCAAGCACTGAAGCTTTCTTT

V: TRBV29-1
J: TRBJ2-5
D: -
size: few
CDR3: CSAGRLQETQYF
DNA: TGCAGCGCCGGACGGTTACAAGAGACCCAGTACTTC

V: TRBV6-6
J: TRBJ2-2
D: -
size: few
CDR3: CASRPGGRGSAGELFF
DNA: TGTGCCAGCAGGCCCGGGGGGCGCGGAAGCGCCGGGGAGCTGTTTTTT

V: TRBV20-1
J: TRBJ1-1
D: -
size: few
CDR3: CSASGAPWAFF
DNA: TGCAGTGCTAGCGGTGCGCCATGGGCTTTCTTT

V: TRBV29-1
J: TRBJ2-3
D: -
size: -
CDR3: CSVGQTADTQYF
DNA: TGCAGCGTTGGGCAGACGGCAGATACGCAGTATTTT

V: TRBV6-5
J: TRBJ1-6
D: -
size: many
CDR3: CASSPTRVSPLHF
DNA: TGTGCCAGCAGCCCTACCCGGGTGTCACCCCTCCACTTT

V: TRBV6-5
J: TRBJ1-1
D: -
size: many
CDR3: CASSYSNQAREEAFF
DNA: TGTGCCAGCAGTTACTCCAACCAGGCGCGGGAGGAGGCTTTCTTT

V: TRBV12-3/TRBV12-4
J: TRBJ2-5
D: -
size: many
CDR3: CASSLSRMLETQYF
DNA: TGTGCCAGCAGTTTATCACGGATGTTGGAGACCCAGTACTTC

V: TRBV15
J: TRBJ1-2
D: -
size: few
CDR3: CATSRDGRGDRYGYTF
DNA: TGTGCCACCAGCAGAGATGGCCGAGGGGATCGGTATGGCTACACCTTC

V: TRBV9
J: TRBJ1-1
D: -
size: -
CDR3: CASSVSWVVNTEAFF
DNA: TGTGCCAGCAGCGTAAGTTGGGTAGTGAACACTGAAGCTTTCTTT

V: TRBV7-2
J: TRBJ2-1
D: -
size: -
CDR3: CASSLVPSNEQFF
DNA: TGTGCCAGCAGCTTAGTTCCCAGCAATGAGCAGTTCTTC